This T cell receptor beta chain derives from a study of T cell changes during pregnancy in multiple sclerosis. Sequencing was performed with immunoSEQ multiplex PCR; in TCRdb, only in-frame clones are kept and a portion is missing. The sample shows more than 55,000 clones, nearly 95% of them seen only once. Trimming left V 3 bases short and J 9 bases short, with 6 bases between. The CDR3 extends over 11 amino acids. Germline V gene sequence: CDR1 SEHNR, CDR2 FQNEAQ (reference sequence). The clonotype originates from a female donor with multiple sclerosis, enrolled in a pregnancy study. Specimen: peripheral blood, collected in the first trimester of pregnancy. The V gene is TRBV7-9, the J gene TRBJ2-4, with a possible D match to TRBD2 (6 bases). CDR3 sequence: CASSFGGIQYF. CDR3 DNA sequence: TGTGCCAGCAGCTTCGGGGGCATTCAGTACTTC.